This T cell receptor (beta chain) was found in a study of CD8 T cells in ankylosing spondylitis. Germline values: CDR1 LGHNA, CDR2 YSLEER. This CDR3 has 13 residues. Trimming left V 0 bases short and J 8 bases short, with 7 bases between. Via MiXCR, TCRdb re-called the 5' RACE reads, giving one row per CDR3 protein. Here the sample spans approximately 190,000 distinct CDR3 sequences, roughly 13% being singletons. This clonotype was found many times. The chain carries TRBV4-3 and TRBJ1-4; the D is unclear. Source material: blood, either unsorted or a sorted T cell fraction (not recorded which). This TCR was recovered from a female donor with ankylosing spondylitis or in good health (not recorded which). The CDR3 DNA follows: TGCGCCAGCAGCCAAGATCTCAAAGAAAAACTGTTTTTT. Its translation: CASSQDLKEKLFF.